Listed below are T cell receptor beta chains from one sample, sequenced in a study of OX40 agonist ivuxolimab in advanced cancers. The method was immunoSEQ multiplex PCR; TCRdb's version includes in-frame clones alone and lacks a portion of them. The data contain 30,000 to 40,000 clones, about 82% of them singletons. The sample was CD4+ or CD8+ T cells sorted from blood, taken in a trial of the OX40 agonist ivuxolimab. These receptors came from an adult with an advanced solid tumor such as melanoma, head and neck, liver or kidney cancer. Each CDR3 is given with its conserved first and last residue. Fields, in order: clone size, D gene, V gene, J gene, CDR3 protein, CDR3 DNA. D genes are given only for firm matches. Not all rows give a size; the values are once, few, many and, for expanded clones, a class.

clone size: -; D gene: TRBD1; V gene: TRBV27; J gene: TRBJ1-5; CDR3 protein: CASRGGSSQPQHF; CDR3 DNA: TGTGCCAGCCGAGGGGGCAGCAGTCAGCCCCAGCATTTT
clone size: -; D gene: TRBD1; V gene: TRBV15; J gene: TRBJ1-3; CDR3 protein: CATGRDSNSGNTVYF; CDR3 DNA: TGTGCCACCGGTCGGGACAGTAACTCTGGAAACACCGTATATTTT
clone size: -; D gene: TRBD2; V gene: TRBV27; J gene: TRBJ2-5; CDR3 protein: CASRTSGLQETQYF; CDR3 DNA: TGTGCCAGCAGGACTAGCGGGCTCCAAGAGACCCAGTACTTC
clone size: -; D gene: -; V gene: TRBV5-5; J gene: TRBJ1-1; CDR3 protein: CASSFERNTEAFF; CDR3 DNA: TGTGCCAGCAGCTTTGAGAGGAACACTGAAGCTTTCTTT
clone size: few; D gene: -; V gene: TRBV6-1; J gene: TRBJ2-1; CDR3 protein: CASSEGGGANEQFF; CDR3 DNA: TGTGCCAGCAGTGAAGGTGGGGGGGCCAATGAGCAGTTCTTC
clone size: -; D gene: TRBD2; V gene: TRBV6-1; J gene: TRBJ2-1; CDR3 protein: CASGGLAGGLNEQFF; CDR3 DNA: TGTGCCAGCGGCGGACTAGCGGGAGGGTTGAATGAGCAGTTCTTC
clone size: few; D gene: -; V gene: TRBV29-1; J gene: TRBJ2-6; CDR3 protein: CSVATDSGANVLTF; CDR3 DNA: TGCAGCGTTGCGACGGACTCTGGGGCCAACGTCCTGACTTTC
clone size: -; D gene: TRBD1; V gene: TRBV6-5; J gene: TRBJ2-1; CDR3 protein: CASSYTTGHNEQFF; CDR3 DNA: TGTGCCAGCAGTTACACGACAGGGCACAATGAGCAGTTCTTC
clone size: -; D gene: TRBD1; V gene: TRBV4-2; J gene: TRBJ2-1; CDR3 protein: CASSQVPQLLQGAGDNEQFF; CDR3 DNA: TGTGCCAGCAGCCAAGTTCCCCAATTACTACAGGGGGCAGGAGACAATGAGCAGTTCTTC
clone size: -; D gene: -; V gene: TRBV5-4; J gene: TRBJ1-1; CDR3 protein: CASSLSSSMNTEAFF; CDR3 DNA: TGTGCCAGCAGCTTGTCGTCCAGCATGAACACTGAAGCTTTCTTT
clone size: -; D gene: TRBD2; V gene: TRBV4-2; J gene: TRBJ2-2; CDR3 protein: CASSQPTSGGFTGELFF; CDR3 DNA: TGTGCCAGCAGCCAACCGACTAGCGGGGGGTTCACCGGGGAGCTGTTTTTT
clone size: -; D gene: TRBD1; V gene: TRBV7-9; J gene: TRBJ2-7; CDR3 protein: CASSLDTWQGAVGLDEQYF; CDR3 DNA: TGTGCCAGCAGCTTAGATACCTGGCAGGGGGCCGTCGGTTTAGACGAGCAGTACTTC
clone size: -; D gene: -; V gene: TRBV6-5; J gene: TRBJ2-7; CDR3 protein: CASNPSTVSGEQYF; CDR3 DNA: TGTGCCAGCAACCCCTCGACAGTTTCTGGCGAGCAGTACTTC
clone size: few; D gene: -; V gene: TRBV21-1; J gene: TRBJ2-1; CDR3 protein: CASSKEARGYDNEQFF; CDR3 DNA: TGTGCCAGCAGCAAAGAGGCCAGGGGCTACGACAATGAGCAGTTCTTC
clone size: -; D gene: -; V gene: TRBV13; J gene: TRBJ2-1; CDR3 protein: CASSSGTGFGEQFF; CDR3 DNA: TGTGCCAGCAGCTCTGGGACCGGGTTCGGTGAGCAGTTCTTC
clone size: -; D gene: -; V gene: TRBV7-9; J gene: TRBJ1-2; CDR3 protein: CASSLGGTLLNYGYTF; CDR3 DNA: TGTGCCAGCAGCTTAGGGGGGACACTGCTTAACTATGGCTACACCTTC
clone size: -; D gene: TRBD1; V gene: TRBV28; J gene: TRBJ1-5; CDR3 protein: CASSTRQGWSNQPQHF; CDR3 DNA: TGTGCCAGCAGTACAAGACAGGGTTGGAGCAATCAGCCCCAGCATTTT
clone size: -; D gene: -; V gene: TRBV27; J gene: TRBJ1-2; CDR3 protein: CASSLFPGDGYTF; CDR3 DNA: TGTGCCAGCAGTTTATTTCCGGGAGATGGCTACACCTTC
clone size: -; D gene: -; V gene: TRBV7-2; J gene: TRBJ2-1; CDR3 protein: CASSQPSPRGHNEQFF; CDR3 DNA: TGTGCCAGCAGCCAACCTAGCCCGAGGGGACACAATGAGCAGTTCTTC
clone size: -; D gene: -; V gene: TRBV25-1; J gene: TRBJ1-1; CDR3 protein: CASSEILGGTEAFF; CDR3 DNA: TGTGCCAGCAGTGAAATCCTCGGGGGGACTGAAGCTTTCTTT
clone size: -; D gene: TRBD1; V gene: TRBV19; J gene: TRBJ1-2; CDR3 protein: CASRTGGDFYGYTF; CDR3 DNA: TGTGCCAGTAGGACAGGGGGAGACTTCTATGGCTACACCTTC
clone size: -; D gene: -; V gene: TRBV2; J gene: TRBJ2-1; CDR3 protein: CASSEGSNSYNEQFF; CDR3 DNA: TGTGCCAGCAGTGAGGGGTCTAACTCCTACAATGAGCAGTTCTTC
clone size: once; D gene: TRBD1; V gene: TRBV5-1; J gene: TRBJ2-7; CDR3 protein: CASGKWTGDYEQYF; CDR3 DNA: TGCGCCAGCGGGAAATGGACAGGGGACTACGAGCAGTACTTC
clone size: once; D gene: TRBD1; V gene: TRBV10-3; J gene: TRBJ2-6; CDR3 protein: CAISESPWTGRSGANVLTF; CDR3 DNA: TGTGCCATCAGTGAGTCCCCATGGACAGGTCGCTCTGGGGCCAACGTCCTGACTTTC
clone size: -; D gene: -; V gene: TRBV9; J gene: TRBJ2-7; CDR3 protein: CASSVAGVTYEQYF; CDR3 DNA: TGTGCCAGCAGCGTAGCCGGGGTGACTTACGAGCAGTACTTC
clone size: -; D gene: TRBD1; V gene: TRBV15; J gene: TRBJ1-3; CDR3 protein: CATSRDGGGFSGNTIYF; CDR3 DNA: TGTGCCACCAGCAGAGATGGAGGGGGCTTCTCTGGAAACACCATATATTTT
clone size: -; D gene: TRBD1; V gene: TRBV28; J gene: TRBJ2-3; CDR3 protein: CASSVDRDDTDTQYF; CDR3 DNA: TGTGCCAGCAGCGTCGACAGGGATGACACAGATACGCAGTATTTT
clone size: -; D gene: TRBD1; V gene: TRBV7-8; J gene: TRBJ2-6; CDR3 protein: CASSPRWTGGVYSGANVLTF; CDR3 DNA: TGTGCCAGCAGCCCACGGTGGACAGGGGGCGTCTACTCTGGGGCCAACGTCCTGACTTTC
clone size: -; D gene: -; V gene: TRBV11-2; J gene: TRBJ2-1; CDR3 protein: CASSLGTEQFF; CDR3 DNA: TGTGCCAGCAGCTTGGGGACCGAGCAGTTCTTC
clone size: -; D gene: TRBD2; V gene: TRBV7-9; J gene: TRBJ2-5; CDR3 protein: CASSLEGQGGIGQYF; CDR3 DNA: TGTGCCAGCAGCTTAGAAGGGCAGGGAGGGATTGGCCAGTACTTC
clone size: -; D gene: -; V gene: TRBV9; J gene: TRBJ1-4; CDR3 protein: CASSVGGADEKLFF; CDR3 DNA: TGTGCCAGCAGCGTAGGAGGGGCCGATGAAAAACTGTTTTTT
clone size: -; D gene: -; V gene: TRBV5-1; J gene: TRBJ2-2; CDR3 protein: CASTPGARNTGELFF; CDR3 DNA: TGCGCCAGCACCCCCGGGGCCAGAAACACCGGGGAGCTGTTTTTT
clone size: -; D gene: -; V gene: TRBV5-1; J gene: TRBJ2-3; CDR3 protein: CASRGARESTDTQYF; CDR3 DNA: TGCGCCAGCAGAGGGGCCAGAGAAAGCACAGATACGCAGTATTTT
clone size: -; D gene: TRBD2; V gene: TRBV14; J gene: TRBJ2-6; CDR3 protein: CASSHGAGRAHGANVLTF; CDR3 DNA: TGTGCCAGCAGCCATGGGGCAGGGAGGGCTCATGGGGCCAACGTCCTGACTTTC
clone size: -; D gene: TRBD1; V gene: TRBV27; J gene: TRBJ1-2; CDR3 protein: CASSLSTGGANGYTF; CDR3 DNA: TGTGCCAGCAGTTTATCTACAGGGGGGGCAAATGGCTACACCTTC
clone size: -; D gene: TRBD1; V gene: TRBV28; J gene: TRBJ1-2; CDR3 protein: CASSLSHLGQGIYTF; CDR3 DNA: TGTGCCAGCAGTTTATCTCACCTGGGACAGGGCATCTACACCTTC
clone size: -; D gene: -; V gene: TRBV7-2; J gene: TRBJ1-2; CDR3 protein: CASSLAGGHGDYGYTF; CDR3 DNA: TGTGCCAGCAGCTTAGCTGGAGGACACGGGGACTATGGCTACACCTTC
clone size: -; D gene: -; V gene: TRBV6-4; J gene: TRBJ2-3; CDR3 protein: CASSEAVSNTQYF; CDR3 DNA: TGTGCCAGCAGTGAGGCGGTTTCTAATACGCAGTATTTT
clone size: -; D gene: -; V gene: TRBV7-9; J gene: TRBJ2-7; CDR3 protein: CASSHSGTGGSYEQYF; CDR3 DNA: TGTGCCAGCAGCCACTCCGGGACCGGTGGCTCCTACGAGCAGTACTTC
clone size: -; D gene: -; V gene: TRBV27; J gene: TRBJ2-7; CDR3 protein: CASRGMAGDSYEQYF; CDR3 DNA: TGTGCCAGCAGGGGGATGGCAGGAGACTCCTACGAGCAGTACTTC
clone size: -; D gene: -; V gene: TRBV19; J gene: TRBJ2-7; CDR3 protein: CASSAGVSYEQYF; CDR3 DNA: TGTGCCAGTAGTGCAGGGGTTTCCTACGAGCAGTACTTC
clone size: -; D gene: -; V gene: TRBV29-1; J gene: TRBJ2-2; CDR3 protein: CSALWRNTGELFF; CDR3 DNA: TGCAGCGCTCTGTGGCGGAACACCGGGGAGCTGTTTTTT
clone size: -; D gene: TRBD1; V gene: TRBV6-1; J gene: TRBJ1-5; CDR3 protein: CAIEEGTGGQPQHF; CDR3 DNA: TGTGCCATCGAAGAAGGGACAGGGGGCCAGCCCCAGCATTTT
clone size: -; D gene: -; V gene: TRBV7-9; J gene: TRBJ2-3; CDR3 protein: CASSSSPSTDTQYF; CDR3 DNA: TGTGCCAGCAGCTCAAGCCCTAGCACAGATACGCAGTATTTT
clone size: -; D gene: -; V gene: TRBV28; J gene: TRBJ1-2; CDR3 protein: CASSLGDFYGYTF; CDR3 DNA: TGTGCCAGCAGTTTAGGGGATTTCTATGGCTACACCTTC
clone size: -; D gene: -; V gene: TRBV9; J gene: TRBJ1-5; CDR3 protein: CASSVNGEGQPQHF; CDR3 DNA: TGTGCCAGCAGCGTAAATGGGGAAGGTCAGCCCCAGCATTTT
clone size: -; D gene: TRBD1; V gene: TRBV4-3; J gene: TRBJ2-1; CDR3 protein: CASSQEGPGGKNEQFF; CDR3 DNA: TGCGCCAGCAGCCAAGAAGGGCCAGGGGGCAAGAATGAGCAGTTCTTC